Presented here are 31 T cell receptor beta chains from one specimen sequenced in a study of T-cell reconstitution after alpha-beta-depleted transplantation in children. During its preparation, the TCRbeta library received unique molecular identifiers. TCRdb fed the PCR reads into MiXCR, producing one record per CDR3 protein. The sample yields some 830,000 distinct CDR3 sequences, approximately 15% seen once. The sequenced sample was PBMCs, mostly from graft donor cells, obtained 360 days after TCRalphabeta/CD19-depleted stem cell transplant. The receptors stem from a male patient aged 10 to 17 who had a stem cell transplant for acute lymphoblastic leukemia, so the T cells may come from the graft donor.

The chain combines TRBV20-1 with TRBJ2-1, with unresolved D. The CDR3 is 14 residues long. The ends were cut back, 6 bases at V and 2 bases at J, with 14 bases in the middle. Germline lookup yields CDR1 DFQATT and CDR2 SNEGSKA (reference sequence). Written as DNA, the CDR3 is TGCAGTGCCGACGGCTCGGTGGCCTACAATGAGCAGTTCTTC. It is translated as CSADGSVAYNEQFF.

This clonotype was recorded at least ten times. This chain connects TRBV18 to TRBJ2-3; D is possibly TRBD1 or TRBD2 (5 bases each). The CDR3 has 14 amino acids. V gave up 3 bases and J gave up 2 bases, with 9 bases separating them. The V gene's germline CDR1 is KGHSH and CDR2 LQKENI. The DNA for the CDR3 is TGTGCCAGCTCACCTGGGACGGACACAGATACGCAGTATTTT. The encoded protein is CASSPGTDTDTQYF. The full variable domain, in which reference TRBV18 and TRBJ2-3 provide the parts outside the CDR3, is NAGVMQNPRHLVRRRGQEARLRCSPMKGHSHVYWYRQLPEEGLKFMVYLQKENIIDESGMPKERFSAEFPKEGPSILRIQQVVRGDSAAYFCASSPGTDTDTQYFGPGTRLTVL.

The chain recombines TRBV25-1 with TRBJ1-6; no clear D gene. With 4 bases removed from V and 10 bases from J, the gap between germline ends came to 14 bases. The CDR3 is 14 amino acids. CDR1 is MGHDK and CDR2 is SYGVNS in the germline V gene. The CDR3 region is CASSGPLSVSPLHF. The CDR3 DNA reads as TGTGCCAGCAGTGGCCCGTTGTCTGTCTCACCCCTCCACTTT.

The chain carries TRBV6-1 and TRBJ2-7, with 7 bases lining up with TRBD1. In germline, CDR1 is MNHNS, CDR2 SASEGT. This CDR3 spans 15 amino acids. Germline trimming cut 7 bases from V and 0 bases from J; bases unmatched to any gene: 9. CDR3 coding DNA: TGTGCCAGCAACCCAAGACGGACAGGCTCCTACGAGCAGTACTTC. Protein: CASNPRRTGSYEQYF.

The CDR3 sequence is CASSLSGNPYNEQFF. The CDR3 DNA reads as TGTGCCAGCTCCCTAAGCGGGAACCCTTACAATGAGCAGTTCTTC. V and J are TRBV18 and TRBJ2-1, with TRBD2 matching 7 bases. Looked up from germline, CDR1 is KGHSH and CDR2 is LQKENI. The CDR3 runs to 15 residues. Trimming took 6 bases from V and 4 from J; bases not matched to a gene: 9.

The rearrangement links TRBV6-5 to TRBJ1-3; D is unclear. Germline V gene lookup returns CDR1 MNHEY and CDR2 SVGAGI. The V end was cut by 3 bases, the J end by 4 bases, with 19 bases between. The CDR3 loop spans 17 amino acids. The CDR3 bases are TGTGCCAGCAGTTATGATTCCGACAATTCCCCAGGAAACACCATATATTTT. Translated, it gives CASSYDSDNSPGNTIYF.

The chain employs TRBV20-1 and TRBJ2-3; the match to TRBD2 covers 13 bases. Germline-derived CDR1 and CDR2 are DFQATT and SNEGSKA (reference sequence). This CDR3 has 18 residues. J was trimmed by 3 bases and V by 4 bases; bases with no gene match: 13. CDR3 in DNA: TGCAGTGCTACAGCAGCAGGGGGACTAGCGGGAATAACAGATACGCAGTATTTT. Protein product: CSATAAGGLAGITDTQYF.

The chain recombines TRBV28 with TRBJ2-6; 9 bases fit TRBD2. Per the germline V gene, CDR1 is MDHEN and CDR2 is SYDVKM. The CDR3 is 17 residues long. The V gene end was trimmed by 6 bases and the J gene end by 2 bases; junction bases not matched to a gene: 8. The CDR3 nucleotides are TGTGCCAGCAGATTAGCGGGAGTAGGCACTGGGGCCAACGTCCTGACTTTC. Protein sequence: CASRLAGVGTGANVLTF.

This clonotype occurred many times. One end of the junction varies from germline; a read error may be responsible. The V and J genes are TRBV4-1 and TRBJ2-7; D is possibly TRBD1 (8 bases). The CDR3 length is 14 residues. CDR1 is MGHRA, CDR2 YSYEKL, per germline. Here the CDR3 DNA reads TGCGCCAGCAGCCAAGATTGGGCGGGGGACAGGTCCCACTTC. The encoded protein is CASSQDWAGDRSHF.

The chain has TRBV20-1 and TRBJ1-1; D is uncertain. The ends were cut back, 7 bases at V and 4 bases at J, with 10 bases in the middle. CDR3 size: 11 residues. Germline-derived CDR1 and CDR2 are DFQATT and SNEGSKA (reference sequence). In nucleotides, the CDR3 is TGCAGTGTGAGCGGAACCACTGAAGCTTTCTTT. Its protein is CSVSGTTEAFF.

This chain uses TRBV12-3 or TRBV12-4 with TRBJ2-5; D is perhaps TRBD1 (5 bases). Deletions cut 5 bases from V and 6 bases from J, with 13 bases between. The CDR3 covers 13 residues. In nucleotides, the CDR3 is TGTGCCAGCAGTGGCAGGGTGCGTCAGACCCAGTACTTC. Translation gives CASSGRVRQTQYF.

The rearrangement links TRBV30 to TRBJ2-3; D remains ambiguous. Germline assignment: CDR1 GTSNPN and CDR2 SVGIG (reference sequence). The CDR3 contains 13 residues. V was trimmed by 5 bases and J by 0 bases, leaving 9 bases between them. The CDR3 loop is CAWSGRSTDTQYF. The CDR3 DNA reads as TGTGCCTGGTCGGGCAGAAGCACAGATACGCAGTATTTT.

Ten or more counts support this clonotype. J is TRBJ1-1 and V is TRBV29-1; D is undetermined. V was cut by 6 bases and J by 0 bases, with 8 bases left in between. From germline, CDR1 is SQVTM and CDR2 ANQGSEA. This CDR3 is 12 amino acids long. CDR3 sequence reads: CSVTRMNTEAFF. As DNA, the CDR3 is TGCAGCGTCACGAGAATGAACACTGAAGCTTTCTTT.

The chain has TRBV10-3 and TRBJ2-7; D perhaps matches TRBD1 (6 bases). Looked up from germline, CDR1 is ENHRY and CDR2 is SYGVKD. Trimming took 11 bases from V and 0 from J, leaving 35 bases between them. This CDR3 has 20 amino acids. Written as DNA, the CDR3 is TGTGCCTCAAGGGCCAGGGGCGAAGTTCTCGGGGTTAGGAGCTCCTACGAGCAGTACTTC. Encoded protein: CASRARGEVLGVRSSYEQYF.

This clonotype was detected only a few times. The chain links TRBV4-2 to TRBJ2-1; D uncertain. Looked up from germline, CDR1 is LGHNA and CDR2 is YNFKEQ. The CDR3 sequence is 16 residues long. The V and J ends lost 0 bases and 8 bases respectively, with 17 bases between them. CDR3: CASSQEGETALHEQFF. The CDR3 DNA reads TGTGCCAGCAGCCAAGAAGGAGAGACCGCCCTCCATGAGCAGTTCTTC.

This clonotype has just a few counts. This rearrangement joins TRBV2 to TRBJ2-2; 8 nucleotides line up with TRBD1. V lost 9 bases and J lost 6; bases outside the gene matches: 9. CDR1 is SNHLY and CDR2 is FYNNEI in the germline V gene. The CDR3 consists of 14 residues. The CDR3 DNA reads as TGTGCCAGTCAGCAGGGGGCGTATCCCGGGGAGCTGTTTTTT. It yields the protein CASQQGAYPGELFF.

About this clonotype: A much more abundant neighbour one base away suggests this may be a read error. The CDR3 carries no conserved terminal phenylalanine or tryptophan, so it likely arises from a read error. The chain joins TRBV14 to TRBJ1-2, with 9 bases identical to TRBD1. The J segment lost 4 bases and the V segment lost 5 bases, leaving 2 bases of the junction unmatched. The CDR3 extends over 13 amino acids. Germline V lookup: CDR1 SGHDN, CDR2 FVKESK. CDR3: CASSWDRAYGYTS. CDR3 coding DNA: TGTGCCAGCAGCTGGGACAGGGCCTATGGCTACACCTCC.

This clonotype occurred a few times. J is TRBJ2-7 and V is TRBV4-1, with D perhaps TRBD2 (7 bases). V lost 0 bases, J lost 3 bases, and 12 bases lay in between. This CDR3 comprises 15 residues. Germline-derived CDR1 and CDR2 are MGHRA and YSYEKL. The CDR3 coding sequence is TGCGCCAGCAGCCAAGAGCGGGGGCACGGCTACGAGCAGTACTTC. This translates into CASSQERGHGYEQYF.

As DNA, the CDR3 is TGCAGTGCTAGAGACGGACTAGTCAATGAGCAGTTCTTC. This gives the protein CSARDGLVNEQFF. This chain joins TRBV20-1 and TRBJ2-1; 7 positions match TRBD2. Trimming took 0 bases from V and 6 from J; bases not matched to a gene: 2. Germline V CDR1 and CDR2: DFQATT, SNEGSKA (reference sequence). The CDR3 has 13 residues.

This clonotype was found many times. The rearrangement uses TRBV10-3 and TRBJ2-5; 8 nucleotides match TRBD1. Germline V CDR1 and CDR2: ENHRY, SYGVKD. The trim removed 4 bases at V and 3 bases at J, leaving 10 bases unmatched. The CDR3 totals 16 residues. CDR3 coding DNA: TGTGCCATCAGTGCGACGTCGACAGGGGAAAAAGAGACCCAGTACTTC. As protein: CAISATSTGEKETQYF.

The chain is built from TRBV10-3 and TRBJ2-5; 8 nucleotides line up with TRBD1. V was clipped by 4 bases and J by 5 bases; unmatched bases: 3. The CDR3 totals 13 residues. Germline V gene data show CDR1 as ENHRY and CDR2 as SYGVKD. CDR3 in amino acids: CAISGTGMETQYF. In DNA, the CDR3 is TGTGCCATCAGTGGGACAGGGATGGAGACCCAGTACTTC.

This clonotype was seen a few times. This chain links TRBV10-3 with TRBJ2-1, with 9 bases that match TRBD1. The CDR3 length is 14 residues. V was pared by 7 bases and J by 2 bases, with 3 bases of the junction left unmatched. Germline lookup yields CDR1 ENHRY and CDR2 SYGVKD. The CDR3 DNA sequence: TGTGCCATCAACGGACAGGGGCCCTACAATGAGCAGTTCTTC. It encodes CAINGQGPYNEQFF.

This CDR3 reads CASSSGQGYAHNEQFF. In DNA form, the CDR3 reads TGCGCCAGCAGCAGTGGACAGGGGTATGCCCACAATGAGCAGTTCTTC. The chain couples TRBV5-1 to TRBJ2-1, with 9 bases fitting TRBD1. Losses at the gene ends were 4 bases for V and 5 bases for J; bases not matched to a gene: 10. CDR3 length: 16 amino acids. Germline CDR1 is SGHRS and CDR2 is YFSETQ.

The table lists this clonotype with a few counts. The V call is TRBV6-5, the J call TRBJ2-7, with TRBD2 matching 12 bases. The ends lost 5 bases at V and 7 bases at J; junction bases unmatched: 6. CDR1 is MNHEY, CDR2 SVGAGI, per germline. The CDR3 has 14 amino acids. The CDR3 region is CASSIRLAGDEQYF. Written as DNA, the CDR3 is TGTGCCAGCAGTATACGACTAGCGGGAGATGAGCAGTACTTC.

This clonotype was seen only a few times. This rearrangement joins TRBV6-6 to TRBJ1-5; perhaps TRBD1 as D (5 bases). Trimming removed 6 bases from V and 7 bases from J, with 10 bases in between. Germline V gene sequence: CDR1 MNHNY, CDR2 SVGAGI (reference sequence). The CDR3 is made up of 12 amino acids. The CDR3 spells CASRLQGQPQHF. The CDR3 bases are TGTGCCAGCAGACTCCAGGGCCAGCCCCAGCATTTT.

The J gene is TRBJ2-3, the V gene TRBV24-1, with D possibly matching TRBD2 (6 bases). From germline, CDR1 is KGHDR and CDR2 SFDVKD. The CDR3 is 14 residues long. Trimming left V 6 bases short and J 0 bases short, with 9 bases between. The CDR3 sequence: CATSRTTSTDTQYF. CDR3 in DNA: TGTGCCACCAGTCGGACTACTAGCACAGATACGCAGTATTTT.

This clonotype has a handful of counts. This rearrangement joins TRBV20-1 to TRBJ1-1; D might be TRBD1 (5 bases). The CDR3 is made up of 13 amino acids. The germline gives CDR1 DFQATT, CDR2 SNEGSKA (reference sequence). V was pared by 3 bases and J by 1 base, with 9 bases between. The CDR3 nucleotides read TGCAGTGCTAGTCCGGGGGGGAACACTGAAGCTTTCTTT. Protein: CSASPGGNTEAFF.

This chain joins TRBV27 and TRBJ1-5; D not resolved. V was pared by 6 bases and J by 6 bases, with 12 bases between. The CDR3 sequence is 13 residues long. Per the germline V gene, CDR1 is MNHEY and CDR2 is SMNVEV (reference sequence). The CDR3 region is CASRLHDFQPQHF. CDR3 nucleotides: TGTGCCAGCAGACTCCACGACTTTCAGCCCCAGCATTTT.

The J gene is TRBJ1-2, the V gene TRBV6-5; tentatively, D is TRBD1 (5 bases). This CDR3 spans 12 amino acids. Per the germline V gene, CDR1 is MNHEY and CDR2 is SVGAGI. Trimming cost V 11 bases and J 3 bases, with 13 bases left between them. CDR3 in amino acids: CAGWGGYYGYTF. The CDR3 DNA follows: TGTGCCGGGTGGGGGGGTTACTATGGCTACACCTTC.

The chain recombines TRBV20-1 with TRBJ2-7; D unresolved. Germline V gene data show CDR1 as DFQATT and CDR2 as SNEGSKA (reference sequence). This CDR3 is 11 amino acids long. Deletions cut 1 base from V and 6 bases from J, with 7 bases between. Here the CDR3 reads CSARANPEQYF. For the CDR3, the DNA is TGCAGTGCTAGAGCGAACCCCGAGCAGTACTTC.

The V call is TRBV9, the J call TRBJ2-1; 12 bases are a match to TRBD2. This CDR3 has 18 residues. The J segment lost 0 bases and the V segment lost 3 bases, leaving 7 bases of the junction unmatched. CDR1 is SGDLS and CDR2 is YYNGEE in the germline V gene. The CDR3 spells CASSARTSGTLSYNEQFF. The CDR3 coding sequence is TGTGCCAGCAGCGCTAGGACTAGCGGGACCCTCTCCTACAATGAGCAGTTCTTC.